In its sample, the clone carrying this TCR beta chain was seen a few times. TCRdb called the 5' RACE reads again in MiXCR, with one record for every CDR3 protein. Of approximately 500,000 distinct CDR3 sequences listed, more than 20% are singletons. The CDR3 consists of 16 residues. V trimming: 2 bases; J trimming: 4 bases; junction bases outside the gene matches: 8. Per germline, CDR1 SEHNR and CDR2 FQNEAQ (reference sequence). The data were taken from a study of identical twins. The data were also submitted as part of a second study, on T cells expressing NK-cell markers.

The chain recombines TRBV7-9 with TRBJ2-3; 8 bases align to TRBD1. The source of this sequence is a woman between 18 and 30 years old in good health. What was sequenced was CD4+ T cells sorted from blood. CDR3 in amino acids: CASSLQGALLADTQYF. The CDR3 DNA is TGTGCCAGCAGCTTACAGGGGGCGCTTTTGGCAGATACGCAGTATTTT.